This T cell receptor (beta chain) is from a study of vaccination and CD4 T cells after COVID-19. On the study more broadly: Overlapping peptides covering the spike proteins of SARS-CoV-2, HCoV-NL63, HCoV-OC43 and HCoV-229E were added to stimulate cells.

Treatment here: roughly ten-day PBMC culture with coronavirus spike peptide pools or control peptides (ViraFEST assay). Sequence data for DNA of cultured CD4+ T cells were generated by the Oncomine TCR Beta short-read assay. One entry per CDR3 protein, called by TCRdb with MiXCR from the PCR reads. The table lists around 18,000 distinct CDR3 sequences, 56% of them singletons. The study's findings and limits: Early post-infection timepoints were not included, and relatively few convalescent patients were studied. Vaccine-specific clones in convalescent patients were spike mono-reactive in 304 of 307 cases.

About this clonotype itself: Its antigen is not identified.

The V gene end was trimmed by 0 bases and the J gene end by 6 bases; junction bases not matched to a gene: 4. Germline V CDR1 and CDR2: KGHSH, LQKENI. The CDR3 contains 15 residues. This clonotype was sampled from a human donor who had recovered from COVID-19. The specimen was CD4+ T cells from blood, cultured in vitro. The chain joins TRBV18 to TRBJ1-5; 8 bases align to TRBD1. In DNA, the CDR3 is TGTGCCAGCTCACCACCGTCAGGGGGCGGTCAGCCCCAGCATTTT. It specifies CASSPPSGGGQPQHF.